Listed below are T cell receptor beta chains from one sample, sequenced in a study of OX40 agonist ivuxolimab in advanced cancers. Data came from immunoSEQ multiplex PCR; TCRdb stores just in-frame clones and leaves some out. This table holds more than 9,000 clones, 60% to 85% found once. The input for sequencing was CD4+ or CD8+ T cells sorted from blood, taken in a trial of the OX40 agonist ivuxolimab. The receptors stem from an adult with an advanced solid tumor such as melanoma, head and neck, liver or kidney cancer. Both conserved end residues are trimmed from each CDR3.

TRBV28 ASSLTRVGPSSYEQY
TRBV7-7 ASLDQDWENEQF
TRBV9 ASSTRELAGGHEQF
TRBV5-8 ASSLSTGHYYEQY
TRBV2 ASIPIDAAEQY
TRBV18 ASSPPQGGTYEQY
TRBV6-5 ASHLTGTAGNEQF
TRBV19 ASSMTSGRYNEQF
TRBV4-2 ASSQTNSAGGDGYT
TRBV5-1 ASSLLGVDNEQF
TRBV10-3 AISEFHEQY
TRBV29-1 SVEGASNYGYT
TRBV10-3 AISDTGLAGERDTQY
TRBV7-6 ASSLAPGPNEQF
TRBV5-1 ASSPRDSEADTQY
TRBV10-1 ASSETIAGLAGATDTQY
TRBV7-9 ASSQPGLAGANNEQF
TRBV27 ASSSRQISSYNEQF
TRBV18 ASSPSQRVSSYEQY
TRBV6-5 ASSPGQGGVGELF
TRBV7-9 ASSLEAMNTEAF
TRBV19 ASSIAGYGYT
TRBV4-2 ASSQEGGLALENEQY
TRBV5-6 ASSFREVPYNEQF
TRBV10-3 AISQLGDPSLGYEQY
TRBV4-1 ASSQGIAGVAYNEQF
TRBV5-6 ASSPPGGTETQY
TRBV9 ASSVGGPDTQY
TRBV10-2 ASSERDRGHNTEAF
TRBV10-2 ASAQIAGTDNEQF
TRBV27 ASSLVGIQEQY
TRBV5-1 ASSFGTGGYEQY
TRBV30 AWSSGLLSNQPQH
TRBV9 ASNSFRDPRGEQF
TRBV14 ASSRGAGYEQY
TRBV5-1 ASSLAGGPDTQY
TRBV27 ASSRGDSPYEQY
TRBV9 ASSVATGELF
TRBV5-4 ASSTGQPYEQY
TRBV6-1 ASSDYGTVKTQY
TRBV28 ASSPRPYEQY
TRBV11-3 ASSWGGAGKPQH
TRBV5-5 ASSYASSYEQY
TRBV2 ASTLRPIPPFGYT
TRBV6-1 ASSGTLSGAKETQY
TRBV11-3 ASSLAGGTDTQY
TRBV2 ASSPGTGSNQPQH
TRBV27 ASSSETGEGNTEAF
TRBV27 ASSSRDEQY
TRBV10-3 AISAWGAAGTEAF
TRBV2 ASNRQGDSYGQY
TRBV7-9 ASSPWGPTGELF